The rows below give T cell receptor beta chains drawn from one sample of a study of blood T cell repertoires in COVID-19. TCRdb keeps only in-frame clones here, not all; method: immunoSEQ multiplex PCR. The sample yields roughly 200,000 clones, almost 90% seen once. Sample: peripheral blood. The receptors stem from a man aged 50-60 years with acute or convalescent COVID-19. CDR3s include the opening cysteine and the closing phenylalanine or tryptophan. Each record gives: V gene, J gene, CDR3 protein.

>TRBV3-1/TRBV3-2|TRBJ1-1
CASSQDLGGWNEAFF
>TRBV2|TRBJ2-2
CASSDLEQATGELFF
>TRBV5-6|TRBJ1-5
CASSEQGSNQPQHF
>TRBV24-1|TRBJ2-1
CATSSTSGTRNEQFF
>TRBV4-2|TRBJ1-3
CASSPGQELSGNTIYF
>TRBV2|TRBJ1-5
CASSQGHGSNQPQHF
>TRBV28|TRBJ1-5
CASSLEGFQPQHF
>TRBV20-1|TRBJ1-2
CSASYQASGYGYTF
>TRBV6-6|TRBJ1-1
CASSPLGWSNTEAFF
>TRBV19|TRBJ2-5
CASSTRQHATQYF
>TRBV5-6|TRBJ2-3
CASLPRGRDTQYF
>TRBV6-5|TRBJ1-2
CASSLGQYYGYTF
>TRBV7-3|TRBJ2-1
CASSLTGVGNEQFF
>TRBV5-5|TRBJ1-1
CASSMTGGTEAFF
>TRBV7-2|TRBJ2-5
CASSLAVAGGQETQYF
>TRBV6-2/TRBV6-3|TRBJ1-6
CASSYRDRVMNSPLHF
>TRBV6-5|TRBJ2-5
CASSYGSGGVEETQYF
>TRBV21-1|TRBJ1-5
CASSLRRQVDQPQHF
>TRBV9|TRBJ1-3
CASSYGNTIYF
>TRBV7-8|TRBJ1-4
CASSPDWVQGGEKLFF
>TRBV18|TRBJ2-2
CASSPLGRGQTGELFF
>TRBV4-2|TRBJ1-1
CASIKSRTGDDTEAFF
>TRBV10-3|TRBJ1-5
CAIRGEGQPQHF
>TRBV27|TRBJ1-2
CASRGTGVGYTF
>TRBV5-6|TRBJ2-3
CASSSGTSTRDTQYF
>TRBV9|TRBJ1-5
CASSVEGVGQPQHF
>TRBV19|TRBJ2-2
CASSIVLAQPTGELFF
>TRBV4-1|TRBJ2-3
CASSQAVGGSARTWQYF
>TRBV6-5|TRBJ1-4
CASRTGPNEKLFF
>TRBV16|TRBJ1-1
CASSPRTGGTEAFF
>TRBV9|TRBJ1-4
CASSVETGRNEKLFF
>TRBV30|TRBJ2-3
CAWSGSVPDTQYF
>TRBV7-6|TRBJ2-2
CASSFRSTSLNTGELFF
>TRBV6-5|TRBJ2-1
CASHPNSVGNNEQFF
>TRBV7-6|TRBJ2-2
CASSRDRGTGELFF
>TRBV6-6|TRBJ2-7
CASRVGQFGSYEQYF
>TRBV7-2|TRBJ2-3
CASSLGGKETDTQYF
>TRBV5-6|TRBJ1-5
CASSLQERNQPQHF
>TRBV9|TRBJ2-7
CASSVDGYEQYF
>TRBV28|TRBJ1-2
CASSPGFGYGYTF
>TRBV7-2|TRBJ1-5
CASSPGPTGLNQPQHF
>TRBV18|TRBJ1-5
CASSPGLSLGQPQHF
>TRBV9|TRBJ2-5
CASSVWDLETQYF
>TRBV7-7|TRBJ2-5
CASSSTGGETQYF
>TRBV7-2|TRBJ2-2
CASSLVRGSTGELFF
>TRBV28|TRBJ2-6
CASSPRDRSSGANVLTF